A single sample is the source of the 9 T cell receptor beta chains below, sequenced in a study of CD8 T cells in ankylosing spondylitis. TCRdb reprocessed the 5' RACE reads via MiXCR and lists one record per CDR3 protein. The repertoire holds 470,000 or so distinct CDR3 sequences, 25% to 30% seen once, with 0.89% in the top ten. Antigen specificity for these receptors is unknown. The study, taken as a whole, reports: It appeared that ankylosing spondylitis blood was characterized by a TCR beta motif of about eight highly homologous variants.

Sequencing used blood, either unsorted or a sorted T cell fraction (not recorded which). The receptors shown here come from a male donor with ankylosing spondylitis.

There are a few counts of this clonotype. The gene calls are TRBV3-1 and TRBJ2-1; the match to TRBD2 covers 7 bases. Per the germline V gene, CDR1 is LGHDT and CDR2 is YNNKEL (reference sequence). This CDR3 contains 16 residues. V shed 6 bases and J 0 bases; nucleotides not matched to a gene: 8. CDR3 nucleotide sequence: TGTGCCAGCAGTCCCTTTAGCGGGTACTCCTACAATGAGCAGTTCTTC. Translated, it gives CASSPFSGYSYNEQFF.

CDR3 loop: CASTTIGRAKGEKLFF. The CDR3 nucleotides are TGTGCCAGCACCACGATTGGGAGGGCGAAAGGTGAAAAACTGTTTTTT. The rearrangement links TRBV12-3 or TRBV12-4 to TRBJ1-4; D gene unclear. This CDR3 is built from 16 residues. Trimming stripped 7 bases from V and 7 bases from J, with 22 bases between.

In this sample, this clonotype turned up a few times. The chain couples TRBV20-1 to TRBJ2-7, with 7 bases that match TRBD2. V shed 5 bases, J shed 3 bases, and the junction held 7 bases outside the gene matches. The CDR3 is made up of 13 amino acids. From germline, CDR1 is DFQATT and CDR2 SNEGSKA (reference sequence). The CDR3 nucleotides are TGCAGTGCTCGAGCGGGGCCTAGCTACGAGCAGTACTTC. Translation gives CSARAGPSYEQYF.

This clonotype was seen a few times. The V gene is TRBV29-1, the J gene TRBJ2-7, with 9 bases matching TRBD2. The germline gives CDR1 SQVTM, CDR2 ANQGSEA. CDR3 length: 16 residues. V lost 7 bases, J lost 4 bases, and 17 bases stayed unmatched. The CDR3 region is CSARRAGGPLGYEQYF. CDR3 DNA sequence: TGCAGCGCCCGAAGGGCGGGAGGGCCCCTTGGATACGAGCAGTACTTC.

The rearrangement uses TRBV29-1 and TRBJ2-3, with no clear D. CDR1 SQVTM and CDR2 ANQGSEA come from the germline V gene. The CDR3 has 13 residues. CDR3 in DNA: TGCAGTGCCATAGGGATTGCGACAGATACGCAGTATTTT. This gives the protein CSAIGIATDTQYF.

The chain employs TRBV20-1 and TRBJ2-1, with 8 bases fitting TRBD2. J lost 2 bases, V lost 6 bases, and 12 bases had no gene match. The germline V gene has CDR1 DFQATT and CDR2 SNEGSKA (reference sequence). The CDR3 has 16 residues. In nucleotides, the CDR3 is TGCAGTGCCGGGTCGCTCAGCGGGAGAGCCTACAATGAGCAGTTCTTC. Amino acids: CSAGSLSGRAYNEQFF.

The chain uses TRBV7-2 and TRBJ2-4; 8 bases map to TRBD2. Germline-derived CDR1 and CDR2 are SGHTA and FQGNSA. After removal of 6 bases from V and 4 bases from J, the junction contained 8 bases not matched to a gene. CDR3 size: 15 residues. For the CDR3, the DNA is TGTGCCAGCAGGGGTGCGGGAGGAACGAAAAACATTCAGTACTTC. Translated, it gives CASRGAGGTKNIQYF.

This rearrangement joins TRBV29-1 to TRBJ2-6; no clear D gene. CDR3 length equals 14 residues. V lost 4 bases and J lost 4, with 11 bases in between. Germline V gives CDR1 SQVTM, CDR2 ANQGSEA. The DNA for the CDR3 is TGCAGCGTTGTAGTAAGTCTCGGGGCCAACGTCCTGACTTTC. As protein: CSVVVSLGANVLTF.

This clonotype has at least ten counts. The chain is built from TRBV12-3 or TRBV12-4 and TRBJ1-2; D is uncertain. V was pared by 5 bases and J by 2 bases, with 15 bases between. This CDR3 has 15 residues. The CDR3, as DNA: TGTGCCAGCAGTCCAGATGTGTCACGGAACTATGGCTACACCTTC. This translates into CASSPDVSRNYGYTF.